The 8 T cell receptor beta chains below were found in one sample sequenced in a study of CD8 T cells in ankylosing spondylitis (dated by TCRdb to 2017 to 2019). What the research found in general, with its limitations: A TCR beta motif made up of eight highly homologous amino acid variants appeared to be characteristic of blood from ankylosing spondylitis patients.

For these receptors, no antigen is known. The library relied on 5' RACE. Instrument on record: Illumina HiSeq 2500. TCRdb reran the public reads through fastp at Q25 and MiXCR, keeping productive beta chains. Records with the same CDR3 protein are collapsed into one entry carrying the most frequent genes and DNA. A total of under 450,000 distinct CDR3 sequences appear in this sample, 17% of them only once. The ten top clones hold over 0.9% of the sample. Material for sequencing was blood, either unsorted or a sorted T cell fraction (not recorded which). All receptors derive from a male donor with ankylosing spondylitis.

The chain links TRBV9 to TRBJ2-6; D ambiguous. There are 18 residues in the CDR3. The ends were cut back, 0 bases at V and 0 bases at J, with 13 bases in the middle. Germline lookup yields CDR1 SGDLS and CDR2 YYNGEE. The CDR3: CASSVETGRISGANVLTF. The CDR3, as DNA: TGTGCCAGCAGCGTAGAGACCGGACGTATCTCTGGGGCCAACGTCCTGACTTTC.

This clonotype was counted between two and nine times. CDR3 sequence (DNA): TGTGCCAGCAGCTTGGGGGTTGGCACTGAAGCTTTCTTT. Its protein product is CASSLGVGTEAFF. The chain joins TRBV11-2 to TRBJ1-1; TRBD1 might be the D (5 bases). V lost 3 bases and J lost 4, with 9 bases in between. CDR3 size: 13 residues. The germline V gene encodes CDR1 SGHAT and CDR2 FQNNGV.

This clonotype turned up a few times. CDR3 amino acids: CASSVGSTGQETQYF. The CDR3 DNA reads TGTGCCAGCTCAGTCGGTTCCACAGGCCAAGAGACCCAGTACTTC. This rearrangement joins TRBV18 to TRBJ2-5; a weak D match, TRBD1 (5 bases). The CDR3 extends over 15 amino acids. Trimming shortened V by 5 bases and J by 1 base, and 14 bases separated the two germline ends. Per the germline V gene, CDR1 is KGHSH and CDR2 is LQKENI.

The chain recombines TRBV20-1 with TRBJ2-2; the match to TRBD2 covers 7 bases. The CDR3 is made up of 14 amino acids. Trimming removed 2 bases from V and 7 bases from J; junction bases left unmatched: 7. CDR1 DFQATT and CDR2 SNEGSKA come from the germline V gene (reference sequence). The CDR3 DNA reads TGCAGTGCTAGACCGGGAGGTGGTGGCGGGGAGCTGTTTTTT. Translating it yields CSARPGGGGGELFF.

In this sample, this clonotype turned up a few times. This chain links TRBV6-2 or TRBV6-3 with TRBJ2-6; a weak D match, TRBD2 (5 bases). The germline V gene encodes CDR1 MNHEY and CDR2 SVGEGT. V shed 2 bases and J shed 1 base, with 9 bases lying between them. The CDR3 runs to 16 residues. CDR3 residues: CASSYNRGSGANVLTF. The CDR3 DNA is TGTGCCAGCAGTTACAATCGGGGATCTGGGGCCAACGTCCTGACTTTC.

The V and J genes are TRBV12-3 or TRBV12-4 and TRBJ1-5, with 8 bases identical to TRBD1. The J segment lost 1 base and the V segment lost 4 bases, leaving 6 bases of the junction unmatched. The CDR3 runs to 16 residues. The CDR3 protein is CASSSLDRVSNQPQHF. CDR3 nucleotide sequence: TGTGCCAGCAGTTCCTTGGACAGGGTCAGCAATCAGCCCCAGCATTTT.

This clonotype has a handful of counts. The V and J genes are TRBV18 and TRBJ1-5; D perhaps matches TRBD1 (6 bases). V was clipped by 5 bases and J by 10 bases, with 18 bases between them. The CDR3 is 14 amino acids. CDR1 and CDR2 from the germline V gene are KGHSH and LQKENI. CDR3 amino acids: CASSTTGTLEPQHF. The CDR3 DNA reads TGTGCCAGCTCAACCACCGGGACACTCGAACCCCAGCATTTT.

The chain has TRBV10-3 and TRBJ2-7; D assignment may be TRBD1 or TRBD2 (5 bases each). This CDR3 is 14 amino acids long. Germline loops: CDR1 ENHRY, CDR2 SYGVKD. Trimming shortened V by 0 bases and J by 2 bases, and 8 bases separated the two germline ends. The CDR3 here is CAISESPGPYEQYF. CDR3 in DNA: TGTGCCATCAGTGAGTCCCCGGGGCCCTACGAGCAGTACTTC.